The rows below give T cell receptor beta chains drawn from one sample of a study of cytomegalovirus exposure and HLA in healthy donors. Here immunoSEQ multiplex PCR was the method, and the copy in TCRdb shows in-frame clones only, minus some. Counted here are 180,000 or so clones, more than 75% occurring once; the ten biggest clones make up 2.5%. The source material was PBMCs. Source of these receptors: a woman in her 30s in good health and CMV-seropositive. CDR3s include the opening cysteine and the closing phenylalanine or tryptophan. Clone size is given for some rows only: seen once, a few or many times, or a class if the clone is expanded.

V	length	J	size	CDR3
TRBV6-6	11	TRBJ1-2	NA	CASSPSYGYTF
TRBV7-6	17	TRBJ1-1	NA	CASSPRLGTGNNTEAFF
TRBV15	13	TRBJ1-1	NA	CATSPGGQTEAFF
TRBV28	14	TRBJ2-3	NA	CASSLTGGGNTQYF
TRBV6-5	15	TRBJ1-1	NA	CASSYSGRADTEAFF
TRBV4-1	18	TRBJ1-4	NA	CASSRQLSGSATNEKLFF
TRBV15	17	TRBJ1-4	NA	CATSRVGEGQGMEKLFF
TRBV28	15	TRBJ2-1	NA	CASNTGWGNYNEQFF
TRBV28	17	TRBJ1-2	few	CASAREGQGRSNYGYTF
TRBV2	16	TRBJ1-4	few	CASSRGQGAANEKLFF
TRBV5-5	16	TRBJ1-4	NA	CASSLRGQGGNEKLFF
TRBV28	19	TRBJ1-1	once	CATHPGGTGGLRKWTEAFF
TRBV9	16	TRBJ1-2	once	CASSAGQVEISGGYTF
TRBV5-1	15	TRBJ2-3	few	CASSLPAGTTDTQYF
TRBV28	13	TRBJ2-7	NA	CATCRGVAYEQYF
TRBV4-3	14	TRBJ1-6	NA	CASSQERENSPLHF
TRBV18	14	TRBJ1-4	NA	CASSPSQGGEKLFF
TRBV7-9	14	TRBJ1-4	NA	CASSPDSPNEKLFF
TRBV2	14	TRBJ1-1	NA	CASSEAEGIPEAFF
TRBV28	15	TRBJ1-1	NA	CASSSQGSMNTEAFF
TRBV5-1	15	TRBJ2-5	NA	CASSLLGGYQETQYF
TRBV28	11	TRBJ2-7	few	CASTQSYEQYF
TRBV2	15	TRBJ2-7	NA	CASSELAGGSYEQYF
TRBV6-6	14	TRBJ2-7	few	CASSYTGIGYEQYF
TRBV6-6	14	TRBJ2-7	once	CASRSSASSYGQYF
TRBV4-1	15	TRBJ2-2	NA	CASSQGAVNTGELFF
TRBV6-5	15	TRBJ1-2	NA	CASSSFPRTDYGYTF
TRBV6-1	15	TRBJ2-7	once	CASSVDRRSSYEQYF
TRBV5-1	15	TRBJ2-1	few	CASSPEGGKYNEQFF
TRBV6-1	12	TRBJ2-7	NA	CASKNQGDEQYF
TRBV19	14	TRBJ1-5	NA	CASNPTGRNQPQHF
TRBV28	15	TRBJ2-7	NA	CASSFRTGNSYEQYF
TRBV11-2	15	TRBJ2-7	NA	CASSLELAIAAEQYF
TRBV9	14	TRBJ1-5	NA	CASSVGTGNQPQHF
TRBV11-2	14	TRBJ2-7	NA	CASSPPRGTYEQYF
TRBV4-3	16	TRBJ2-1	NA	CASSQSAQGASNEQFF
TRBV28	16	TRBJ2-7	NA	CASSTPAGGGTYEQYF
TRBV5-6	14	TRBJ2-7	NA	CASSLGGGIDEQYF
TRBV28	15	TRBJ1-2	NA	CASSLVQGSNYGYTF
TRBV6-5	14	TRBJ2-1	NA	CASSNPDRKSEQFF
TRBV27	17	TRBJ2-1	NA	CASSSPYSGGAYNEQFF
TRBV10-1	14	TRBJ2-5	NA	CASSNGQGVETQYF
TRBV19	12	TRBJ2-7	NA	CASSIQGAEQYF
TRBV7-2	16	TRBJ2-5	NA	CASSSGQLVAQETQYF
TRBV27	17	TRBJ1-4	few	CASSPGTIPLLNEKLFF
TRBV30	16	TRBJ2-4	NA	CAWSYGQGGGKNIQYF